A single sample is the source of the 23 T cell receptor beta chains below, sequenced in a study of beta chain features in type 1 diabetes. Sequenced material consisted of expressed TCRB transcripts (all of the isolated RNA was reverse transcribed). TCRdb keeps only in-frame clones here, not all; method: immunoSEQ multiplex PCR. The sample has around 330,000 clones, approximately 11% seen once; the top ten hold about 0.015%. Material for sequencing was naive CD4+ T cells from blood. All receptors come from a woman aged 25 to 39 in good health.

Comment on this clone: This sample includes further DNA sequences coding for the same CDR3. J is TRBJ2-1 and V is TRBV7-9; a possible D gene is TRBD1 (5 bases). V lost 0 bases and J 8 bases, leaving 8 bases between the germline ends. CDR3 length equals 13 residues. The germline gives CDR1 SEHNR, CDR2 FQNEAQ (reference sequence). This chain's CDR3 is CASSLAGADEQFF. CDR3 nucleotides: TGTGCCAGCAGCTTAGCAGGGGCGGATGAGCAGTTCTTC.

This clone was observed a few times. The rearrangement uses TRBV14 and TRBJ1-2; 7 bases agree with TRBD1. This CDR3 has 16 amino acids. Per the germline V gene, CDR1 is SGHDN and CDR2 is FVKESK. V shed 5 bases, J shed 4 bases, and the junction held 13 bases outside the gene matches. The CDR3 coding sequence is TGTGCCAGCAGCAGAATTTCGGGACAGCGCCTCTATGGCTACACCTTC. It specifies CASSRISGQRLYGYTF.

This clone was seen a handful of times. CDR3 protein: CATSQSRQGAHEQYF. CDR3 DNA: TGTGCCACCAGCCAATCAAGACAGGGGGCCCACGAGCAGTACTTC. The V call is TRBV15, the J call TRBJ2-7, with 10 bases that match TRBD1. CDR3 size: 15 residues. V was pared by 5 bases and J by 5 bases, with 9 bases of the junction left unmatched. Germline V gene sequence: CDR1 LNHNV, CDR2 YYDKDF (reference sequence).

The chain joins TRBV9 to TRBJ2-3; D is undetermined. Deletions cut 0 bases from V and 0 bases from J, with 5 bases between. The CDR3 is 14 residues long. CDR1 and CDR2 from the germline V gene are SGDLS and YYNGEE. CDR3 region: CASSVVPSTDTQYF. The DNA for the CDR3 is TGTGCCAGCAGCGTAGTTCCGAGCACAGATACGCAGTATTTT.

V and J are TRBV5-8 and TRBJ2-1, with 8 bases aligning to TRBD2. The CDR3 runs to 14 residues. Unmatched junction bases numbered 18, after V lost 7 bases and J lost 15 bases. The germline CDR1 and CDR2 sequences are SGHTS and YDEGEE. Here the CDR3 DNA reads TGTGCCAGCCGCATTGCGGGTTTAGCGGGAAATCTGTTCTTC. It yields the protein CASRIAGLAGNLFF.

CDR3 in DNA: TGTGCCAGCTCCGTCGACACCCTGCACACTGAAGCTTTCTTT. It specifies CASSVDTLHTEAFF. The rearrangement uses TRBV18 and TRBJ1-1; D gene unclear. CDR1 is KGHSH, CDR2 LQKENI, per germline. This CDR3 comprises 14 residues. V was clipped by 6 bases and J by 3 bases, with 14 bases between them.

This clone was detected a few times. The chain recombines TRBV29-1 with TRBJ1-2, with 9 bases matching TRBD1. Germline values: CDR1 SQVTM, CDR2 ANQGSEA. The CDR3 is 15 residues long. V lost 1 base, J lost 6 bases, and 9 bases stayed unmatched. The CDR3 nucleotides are TGCAGCGTTGAAGGTCCCGGGACAGGGAGAGATGGCTACACCTTC. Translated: CSVEGPGTGRDGYTF.

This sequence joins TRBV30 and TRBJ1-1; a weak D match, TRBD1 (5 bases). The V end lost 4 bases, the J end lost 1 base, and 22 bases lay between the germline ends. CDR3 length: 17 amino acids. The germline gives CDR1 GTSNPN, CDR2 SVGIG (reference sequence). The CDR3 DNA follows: TGTGCCTGGACTGACCACCCTTCGGGGGACCAGAACACTGAAGCTTTCTTT. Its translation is CAWTDHPSGDQNTEAFF. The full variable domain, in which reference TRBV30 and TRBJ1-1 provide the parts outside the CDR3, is SQTIHQWPATLVQPVGSPLSLECTVEGTSNPNLYWYRQAAGRGLQLLFYSVGIGQISSEVPQNLSASRPQDRQFILSSKKLLLSDSGFYLCAWTDHPSGDQNTEAFFGQGTRLTVV.

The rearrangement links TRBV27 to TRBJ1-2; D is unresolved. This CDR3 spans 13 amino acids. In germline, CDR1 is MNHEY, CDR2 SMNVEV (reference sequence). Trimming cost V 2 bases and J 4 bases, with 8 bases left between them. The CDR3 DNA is TGTGCCAGCAGTTTAGTGGGCAGCTATGGCTACACCTTC. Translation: CASSLVGSYGYTF.

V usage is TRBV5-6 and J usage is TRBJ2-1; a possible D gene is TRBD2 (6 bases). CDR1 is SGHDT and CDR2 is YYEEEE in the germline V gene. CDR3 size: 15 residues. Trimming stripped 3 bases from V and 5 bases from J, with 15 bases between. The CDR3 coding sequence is TGTGCCAGCAGCTCCGCAATAGCGGACCACAATGAGCAGTTCTTC. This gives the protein CASSSAIADHNEQFF.

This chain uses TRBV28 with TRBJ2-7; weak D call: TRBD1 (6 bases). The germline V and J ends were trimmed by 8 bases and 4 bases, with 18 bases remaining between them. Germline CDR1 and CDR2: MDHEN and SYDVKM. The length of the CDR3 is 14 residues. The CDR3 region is CASGQSVIWYEQYF. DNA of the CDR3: TGTGCCAGCGGACAGAGTGTGATATGGTACGAGCAGTACTTC.

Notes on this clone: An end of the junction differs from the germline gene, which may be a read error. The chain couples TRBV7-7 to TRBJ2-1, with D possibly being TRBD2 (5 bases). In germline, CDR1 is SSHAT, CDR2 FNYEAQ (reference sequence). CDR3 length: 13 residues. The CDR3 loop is CASSPTGYNEQFF. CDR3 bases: TGTGCTAGCAGCCCCACGGGGTACAATGAGCAGTTCTTC.

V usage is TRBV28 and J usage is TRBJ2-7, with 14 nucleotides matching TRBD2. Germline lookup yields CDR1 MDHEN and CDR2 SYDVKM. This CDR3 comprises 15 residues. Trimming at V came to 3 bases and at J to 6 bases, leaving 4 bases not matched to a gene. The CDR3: CASSFGTSGSSEQYF. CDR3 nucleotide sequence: TGTGCCAGCAGTTTCGGGACTAGCGGGAGCTCCGAGCAGTACTTC.

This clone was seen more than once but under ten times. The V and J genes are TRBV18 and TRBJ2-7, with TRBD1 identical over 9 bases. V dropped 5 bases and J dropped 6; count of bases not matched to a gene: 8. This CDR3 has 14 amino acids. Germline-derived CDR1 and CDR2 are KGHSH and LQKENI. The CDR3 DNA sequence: TGTGCCAGCTCAACCGGGACAGGGCCCTCCGAGCAGTACTTC. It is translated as CASSTGTGPSEQYF.

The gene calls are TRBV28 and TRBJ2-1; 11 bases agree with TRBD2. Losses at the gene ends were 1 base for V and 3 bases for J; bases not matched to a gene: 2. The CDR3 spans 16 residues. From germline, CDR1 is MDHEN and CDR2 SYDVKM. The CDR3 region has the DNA TGTGCCAGCAGTTTATCGGGGACTAGCGGCTACAATGAGCAGTTCTTC. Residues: CASSLSGTSGYNEQFF.

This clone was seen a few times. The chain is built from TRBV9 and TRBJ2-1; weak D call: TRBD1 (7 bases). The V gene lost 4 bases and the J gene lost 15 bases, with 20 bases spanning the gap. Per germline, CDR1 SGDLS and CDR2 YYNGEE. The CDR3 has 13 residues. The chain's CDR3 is CASSPRRGTEPFF. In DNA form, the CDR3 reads TGTGCCAGCAGCCCGCGACGGGGGACAGAACCGTTCTTC.

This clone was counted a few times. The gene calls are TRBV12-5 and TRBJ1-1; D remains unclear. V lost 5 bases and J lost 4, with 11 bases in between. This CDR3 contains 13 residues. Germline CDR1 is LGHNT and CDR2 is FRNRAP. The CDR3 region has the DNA TGTGCTAGTGGTCCGGGTACGAGCACTGAAGCTTTCTTT. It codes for CASGPGTSTEAFF. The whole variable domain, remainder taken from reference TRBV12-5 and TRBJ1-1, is DARVTQTPRHKVTEMGQEVTMRCQPILGHNTVFWYRQTMMQGLELLAYFRNRAPLDDSGMPKDRFSAEMPDATLATLKIQPSEPRDSAVYFCASGPGTSTEAFFGQGTRLTVV.

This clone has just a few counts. The CDR3 region is CASSFISEQFF. As DNA, the CDR3 is TGTGCCAGCAGTTTTATTAGTGAGCAGTTCTTC. The chain recombines TRBV28 with TRBJ2-1; D unresolved. Trimming removed 3 bases from V and 9 bases from J, with 6 bases in between. This CDR3 region has 11 residues. Germline CDR1 reads MDHEN; CDR2 reads SYDVKM.

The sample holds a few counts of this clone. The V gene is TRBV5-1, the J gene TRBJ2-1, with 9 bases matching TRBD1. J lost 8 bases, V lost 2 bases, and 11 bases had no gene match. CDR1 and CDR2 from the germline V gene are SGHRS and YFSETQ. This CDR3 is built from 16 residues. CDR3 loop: CASSFSTGTGSHEQFF. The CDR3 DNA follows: TGCGCCAGCAGCTTCTCCACCGGGACAGGGAGCCATGAGCAGTTCTTC.

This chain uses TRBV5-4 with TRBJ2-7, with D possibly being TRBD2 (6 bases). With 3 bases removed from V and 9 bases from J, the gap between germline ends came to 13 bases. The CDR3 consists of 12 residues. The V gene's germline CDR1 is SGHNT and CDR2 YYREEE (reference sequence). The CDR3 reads CASSSPGLTQYF. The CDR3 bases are TGTGCCAGCAGCTCCCCGGGACTGACGCAGTACTTC.

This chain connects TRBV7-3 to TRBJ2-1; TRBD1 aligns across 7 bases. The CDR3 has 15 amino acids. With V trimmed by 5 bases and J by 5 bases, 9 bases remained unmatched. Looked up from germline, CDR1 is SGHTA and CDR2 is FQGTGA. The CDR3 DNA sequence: TGTGCCAGCAGCCCACGGACAGGACCAGACAATGAGCAGTTCTTC. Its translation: CASSPRTGPDNEQFF.

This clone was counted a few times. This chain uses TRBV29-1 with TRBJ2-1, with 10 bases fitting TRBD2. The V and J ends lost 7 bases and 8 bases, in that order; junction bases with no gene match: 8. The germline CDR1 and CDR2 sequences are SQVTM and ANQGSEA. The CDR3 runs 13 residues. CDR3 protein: CSAESGRADEQFF. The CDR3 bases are TGCAGCGCGGAAAGCGGGAGGGCCGATGAGCAGTTCTTC.

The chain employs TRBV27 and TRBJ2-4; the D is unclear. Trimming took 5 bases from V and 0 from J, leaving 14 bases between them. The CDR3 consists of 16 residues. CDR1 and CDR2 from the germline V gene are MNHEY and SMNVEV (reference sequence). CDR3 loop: CASSPNAGLAKNIQYF. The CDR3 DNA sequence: TGTGCCAGCAGTCCCAATGCTGGGCTAGCCAAAAACATTCAGTACTTC.